This T cell receptor (beta chain) was recorded in a study of beta chain features in type 1 diabetes. Study details: Summed over all samples, the examined sorted cells came to some 99 million. Study results and limitations: A moderate, significant TCRB CDR3 shortening appeared in type 1 diabetes across four CD4+ subsets.

The CDR3 contains 14 residues. Germline CDR1 is SGDLS and CDR2 is YYNGEE. With 0 bases removed from V and 2 bases from J, the gap between germline ends came to 9 bases. Expressed TCRB transcripts were sequenced because the entire RNA isolate underwent reverse transcription. Only in-frame clones appear in the TCRdb table, and some are missing; sequencing was by immunoSEQ multiplex PCR. The sample records roughly 130,000 clones, 16% being singletons. This clone was observed a few times. Its specificity is unknown. Via the markers CD45RO/CCR7/CD25/CD127/CD95/CD27, stem cell-like memory, regulatory, central memory and naive CD4+ cells were sorted.

The TCR was taken from a man aged 30-40 years with type 1 diabetes. The V gene is TRBV9, the J gene TRBJ2-7; D not resolved. The sequenced sample consisted of central memory CD4+ T cells from blood. The DNA of the CDR3 is TGTGCCAGCAGCGTAGATTTGTCCACCTACGAGCAGTACTTC. Amino acids: CASSVDLSTYEQYF.